This TCR beta chain was found in a study of blood T cell repertoires in COVID-19. Enrolled through a virtual design, the participants were between about 18 and 100 years of age and came from 24 US areas. The germline V gene has CDR1 SGDLS and CDR2 YYNGEE. Germline trimming cut 2 bases from V and 6 bases from J; bases unmatched to any gene: 4. This CDR3 region has 14 residues. The protocol was immunoSEQ multiplex PCR, while the TCRdb copy is restricted to in-frame clones and leaves out a portion. Here the sample spans 150,000 to 200,000 clones, 75% to 85% being singletons. The sequence was obtained from a woman aged 45-60 years with acute COVID-19. This chain uses TRBV9 with TRBJ1-1; 10 nucleotides align to TRBD1. The material sequenced was PBMCs or T cells enriched from blood (not recorded which). The CDR3 DNA reads as TGTGCCAGCAGCGTGACAGGGGGCTCCCCTGAAGCTTTCTTT. Protein sequence: CASSVTGGSPEAFF.